These 14 T cell receptor beta chains were all obtained from the same sample, sequenced in a study of blood T cell repertoires in COVID-19. Profiling relied on immunoSEQ multiplex PCR, and the TCRdb table lists in-frame clones only, not all of them. The table records around 68,000 clones, around 86% of them present only once. The sequenced sample was peripheral blood. These receptors were taken from a man in his forties or fifties with active COVID-19.

The V gene is TRBV4-3, the J gene TRBJ2-1; 9 positions agree with TRBD2. Germline V lookup: CDR1 LGHNA, CDR2 YSLEER. V lost 4 bases and J lost 5; bases outside the gene matches: 3. CDR3 length: 14 amino acids. CDR3 sequence: CASSRLADNNEQFF. The CDR3 DNA sequence: TGCGCCAGCAGCCGACTAGCGGATAACAATGAGCAGTTCTTC.

The sample holds one count of this clone. V is TRBV6-1 and J is TRBJ1-2; TRBD1 matches 9 bases. Germline loops: CDR1 MNHNS, CDR2 SASEGT. The CDR3 spans 16 residues. J lost 6 bases, V lost 4 bases, and 12 bases had no gene match. Here the CDR3 DNA reads TGTGCCAGCAGTGGCCCCCGGGACAGGGCCTTCGATGGCTACACCTTC. It codes for CASSGPRDRAFDGYTF.

The chain has TRBV4-3 and TRBJ1-6; D may be TRBD1 (6 bases). V lost 0 bases, J lost 7 bases, and 16 bases lay in between. CDR3 length: 17 amino acids. Per the germline V gene, CDR1 is LGHNA and CDR2 is YSLEER. CDR3 in DNA: TGCGCCAGCAGCCAAGAAGTGGCAGGGGCGACGAATTCACCCCTCCACTTT. Amino acid sequence: CASSQEVAGATNSPLHF.

The rearrangement uses TRBV7-3 and TRBJ2-1; TRBD2 aligns across 14 bases. Trimming removed 5 bases from V and 5 bases from J; junction bases left unmatched: 11. The CDR3 spans 18 residues. Germline CDR1 and CDR2: SGHTA and FQGTGA. The CDR3 sequence: CASSGRTSGGPGDNEQFF. CDR3 DNA sequence: TGTGCCAGCAGCGGAAGGACTAGCGGGGGGCCAGGCGACAATGAGCAGTTCTTC.

The chain carries TRBV14 and TRBJ1-2; D gene uncertain. Trimming took 0 bases from V and 1 from J, leaving 15 bases between them. CDR1 and CDR2 from the germline V gene are SGHDN and FVKESK. The length of the CDR3 is 17 residues. Here the CDR3 reads CASSQDLTEGDNYGYTF. The CDR3 DNA reads as TGTGCCAGCAGCCAAGATCTCACGGAGGGTGATAACTATGGCTACACCTTC.

The CDR3 DNA is TGTGCCAGTAGTGGTGCTCTAGCGGGGGACGGTGACAATGAGCAGTTCTTC. It specifies CASSGALAGDGDNEQFF. The rearrangement uses TRBV19 and TRBJ2-1, with 10 bases aligning to TRBD2. V shed 5 bases, J shed 5 bases, and the junction held 12 bases outside the gene matches. The CDR3 consists of 17 residues. Germline V gene lookup returns CDR1 LNHDA and CDR2 SQIVND (reference sequence).

This chain joins TRBV25-1 and TRBJ1-1, with 7 bases lining up with TRBD1. The germline CDR1 and CDR2 sequences are MGHDK and SYGVNS. There are 13 residues in the CDR3. V trimming: 4 bases; J trimming: 12 bases; junction bases outside the gene matches: 11. CDR3 DNA sequence: TGTGCCAGCAGTGGACCGGGACAGCTAGAGACTTTCTTT. Its protein product is CASSGPGQLETFF.

The J gene is TRBJ2-2, the V gene TRBV9; 10 bases align to TRBD1. CDR3 length: 16 amino acids. Looked up from germline, CDR1 is SGDLS and CDR2 is YYNGEE. With V trimmed by 3 bases and J by 7 bases, 9 bases remained unmatched. In DNA form, the CDR3 reads TGTGCCAGCAGCGCTCGTGGGACAGGGGCGAGCGGGGAGCTGTTTTTT. Its translation is CASSARGTGASGELFF.

The chain links TRBV9 to TRBJ2-1; 7 nucleotides align to TRBD2. CDR1 SGDLS and CDR2 YYNGEE come from the germline V gene. This CDR3 is built from 15 residues. V dropped 0 bases and J dropped 10; count of bases not matched to a gene: 10. The CDR3 DNA is TGTGCCAGCAGCGTAGAGGCGGGAGTCATAGGGGAGCAGTTCTTC. Translating it yields CASSVEAGVIGEQFF.

This chain connects TRBV11-2 to TRBJ2-7; D possibly corresponds to TRBD1 (5 bases). CDR3 length: 15 residues. The germline V gene has CDR1 SGHAT and CDR2 FQNNGV. Trimming pared 0 bases from V and 7 bases from J, leaving 16 bases between. The CDR3, as DNA: TGTGCCAGCAGCTTAGAGGCTCAGGGCTTGGGGGAGCAGTACTTC. It codes for CASSLEAQGLGEQYF.

This rearrangement joins TRBV28 to TRBJ2-1, with D hard to call. CDR1 is MDHEN and CDR2 is SYDVKM in the germline V gene. The CDR3 length is 10 residues. V gave up 11 bases and J gave up 6 bases, with 8 bases separating them. CDR3 region: CACPSNEQFF. DNA for the CDR3: TGTGCCTGTCCGAGCAATGAGCAGTTCTTC.

The chain links TRBV27 to TRBJ1-1; possible D gene TRBD1, 5 bases. V was trimmed by 0 bases and J by 4 bases, leaving 9 bases between them. CDR3 length: 14 amino acids. Looked up from germline, CDR1 is MNHEY and CDR2 is SMNVEV (reference sequence). This CDR3 is CASSLSSGATEAFF. The CDR3 DNA is TGTGCCAGCAGTTTATCTAGCGGGGCCACTGAAGCTTTCTTT.

V is TRBV5-4 and J is TRBJ2-3; D might be TRBD1 (5 bases). The CDR3 extends over 14 amino acids. Deletions cut 4 bases from V and 4 bases from J, with 13 bases between. Germline V lookup: CDR1 SGHNT, CDR2 YYREEE (reference sequence). DNA of the CDR3: TGTGCCAGCAGCCCGCCTGGGGCCGCAGATACGCAGTATTTT. Protein sequence: CASSPPGAADTQYF.

This clone was counted a single time. The chain combines TRBV10-2 with TRBJ2-7; 10 bases align to TRBD2. V was clipped by 9 bases and J by 0 bases; unmatched bases: 14. CDR3 length: 17 residues. The germline CDR1 and CDR2 sequences are WSHSY and SAAADI. The chain's CDR3 is CASLLRGSGGPSYEQYF. DNA for the CDR3: TGCGCCAGTCTACTTCGGGGTAGCGGGGGGCCCTCCTACGAGCAGTACTTC.